A selection of T cell receptor beta chains follows, all from one sample in a study of OX40 agonist ivuxolimab in advanced cancers. Sequencing used immunoSEQ multiplex PCR; TCRdb keeps in-frame clones, though not all of them. The table includes roughly 35,000 clones, approximately 92% detected once. The source was CD4+ or CD8+ T cells sorted from blood, collected in a trial of the OX40 agonist ivuxolimab. The receptors shown here come from an adult with an advanced solid tumor such as melanoma, head and neck, liver or kidney cancer. The CDR3 runs from the conserved cysteine through the conserved F or W. Each record gives: J gene, D gene, V gene, clone size, CDR3 protein, CDR3 DNA. A D gene is named only where the DNA matches it firmly. Expanded clones are given a class, and other clones once, few, many or no size at all.

TRBJ2-7	.	TRBV7-9	.	CASSLGTSEQYF	TGTGCCAGCAGCTTAGGGACTTCCGAGCAGTACTTC
TRBJ2-2	.	TRBV27	.	CASIPGGGIENTGELFF	TGTGCCAGCATCCCCGGGGGCGGGATCGAGAACACCGGGGAGCTGTTTTTT
TRBJ1-5	.	TRBV9	.	CASSVSGGNQPQHF	TGTGCCAGCAGCGTCAGCGGGGGGAATCAGCCCCAGCATTTT
TRBJ2-7	.	TRBV15	.	CATSRGLSGTYEQYF	TGTGCCACCAGCAGAGGTTTGTCGGGGACCTACGAGCAGTACTTC
TRBJ2-7	.	TRBV6-5	.	CASSRFSTNYEQYF	TGTGCCAGCAGTCGTTTTAGTACAAACTACGAGCAGTACTTC
TRBJ2-1	TRBD2	TRBV4-3	.	CASSQSRGDNEQFF	TGCGCCAGCAGCCAATCCCGGGGGGACAATGAGCAGTTCTTC
TRBJ1-5	.	TRBV28	.	CASSLSGRGYGNQPQHF	TGTGCCAGCAGTTTATCGGGCAGGGGTTATGGCAATCAGCCCCAGCATTTT
TRBJ2-7	.	TRBV28	.	CASSQNREVAYEQYF	TGTGCCAGCAGTCAGAACAGGGAAGTTGCCTACGAGCAGTACTTC
TRBJ2-5	.	TRBV5-6	.	CASSFDLSGEETQYF	TGTGCCAGCAGCTTCGACCTTTCCGGTGAGGAGACCCAGTACTTC
TRBJ2-2	TRBD2	TRBV28	.	CASSFNSGGSSGELFF	TGTGCCAGCAGTTTTAACTCGGGAGGCTCGTCCGGGGAGCTGTTTTTT
TRBJ2-1	.	TRBV6-5	.	CASRTGPDYPNEQFF	TGTGCCAGCAGAACGGGGCCGGACTACCCCAATGAGCAGTTCTTC
TRBJ2-7	.	TRBV28	.	CASSGTWGVYEQYF	TGTGCCAGCAGCGGGACTTGGGGGGTCTACGAGCAGTACTTC
TRBJ2-1	TRBD2	TRBV10-3	.	CAISETSGGARVGNEQFF	TGTGCCATCAGTGAGACTAGCGGGGGAGCCCGGGTGGGCAATGAGCAGTTCTTC
TRBJ2-7	TRBD2	TRBV4-3	.	CASSQQRLGPSGEGHYEQYF	TGCGCCAGCAGCCAGCAGAGGTTGGGCCCCTCCGGGGAGGGCCACTACGAGCAGTACTTC
TRBJ2-1	TRBD2	TRBV4-3	.	CASSQDVIAGGAYNEQFF	TGCGCCAGCAGCCAAGACGTTATAGCGGGAGGTGCCTACAATGAGCAGTTCTTC
TRBJ2-1	.	TRBV9	.	CASSGSGYNEQFF	TGTGCCAGCAGCGGAAGCGGTTACAATGAGCAGTTCTTC
TRBJ2-5	.	TRBV4-1	.	CASSQVRFETQYF	TGCGCCAGCAGCCAAGTCCGTTTCGAGACCCAGTACTTC
TRBJ2-1	.	TRBV28	once	CASSPGLIEIF	TGTGCCAGCAGTCCTGGACTAATTGAGATCTTC
TRBJ2-7	.	TRBV28	.	CATKGAWEQYF	TGTGCCACCAAGGGCGCCTGGGAGCAGTACTTC
TRBJ2-1	.	TRBV7-9	.	CASSSPPTSRSYNEQFF	TGTGCCAGCAGCTCTCCGCCCACTAGCCGCTCCTACAATGAGCAGTTCTTC
TRBJ1-6	.	TRBV2	once	CASSQTQGGSLHF	TGTGCCAGCAGTCAAACCCAGGGTGGATCCCTCCACTTT
TRBJ2-1	.	TRBV13	.	CASSLLSRLSYNEQFF	TGTGCCAGCAGCTTACTTTCTAGGCTTTCCTACAATGAGCAGTTCTTC
TRBJ2-7	TRBD1	TRBV7-3	.	CASRRDRVNEQYF	TGTGCCAGCAGGAGGGACAGGGTGAACGAGCAGTACTTC
TRBJ1-2	.	TRBV7-9	.	CASSLGGGTNYGYTF	TGTGCCAGCAGCTTAGGAGGGGGGACCAACTATGGCTACACCTTC
TRBJ2-7	TRBD1	TRBV15	.	CATSSDETGEDEQYF	TGTGCCACCAGCAGCGACGAGACAGGGGAGGACGAGCAGTACTTC
TRBJ2-1	TRBD2	TRBV7-6	.	CASSLPSRESPNEQFF	TGTGCCAGCAGCTTACCATCGCGGGAGAGCCCCAATGAGCAGTTCTTC
TRBJ2-5	TRBD1	TRBV13	.	CASSSRGQGEETQYF	TGTGCCAGCAGCTCTCGAGGTCAGGGGGAAGAGACCCAGTACTTC
TRBJ2-1	.	TRBV7-3	.	CASSSSGGWAEYNEQFF	TGTGCCAGCAGCTCCTCCGGAGGGTGGGCTGAGTACAATGAGCAGTTCTTC
TRBJ2-1	.	TRBV4-1	few	CASSYSPGAYNEQFF	TGCGCCAGCAGCTACTCCCCGGGGGCCTACAATGAGCAGTTCTTC
TRBJ2-1	.	TRBV25-1	.	CASSEGTGREFF	TGTGCCAGCAGTGAAGGAACAGGCCGGGAGTTCTTC
TRBJ2-7	.	TRBV13	.	CASSSSGVGGYEQYF	TGTGCCAGCAGCTCGTCCGGGGTAGGGGGCTACGAGCAGTACTTC
TRBJ1-5	.	TRBV7-9	.	CASSLDKYEIQPQHF	TGTGCCAGCAGCTTAGATAAGTATGAGATTCAGCCCCAGCATTTT
TRBJ1-2	.	TRBV9	.	CASSVGQRIANYGYTF	TGTGCCAGCAGCGTAGGACAGAGAATCGCTAATTATGGCTACACCTTC
TRBJ2-7	.	TRBV11-2	.	CASSLVSREQYF	TGTGCCAGCAGCTTAGTGTCGCGCGAGCAGTACTTC
TRBJ2-1	.	TRBV11-2	.	CASSLVRVSYNEQFF	TGTGCCAGCAGCTTAGTACGCGTTTCCTACAATGAGCAGTTCTTC
TRBJ1-1	.	TRBV27	.	CASSFIGVGRANTEAFF	TGTGCCAGCAGTTTCATTGGAGTGGGCAGGGCGAACACTGAAGCTTTCTTT
TRBJ2-7	.	TRBV6-5	.	CASSYGRGGYEQYF	TGTGCCAGCAGTTACGGCAGGGGGGGATACGAGCAGTACTTC
TRBJ2-1	.	TRBV27	.	CASSTPAGLYTEQFF	TGTGCCAGCAGTACCCCGGCAGGGTTGTATACTGAGCAGTTCTTC
TRBJ1-1	.	TRBV30	once	CAWRDPDSYMNTEAFF	TGTGCCTGGAGAGATCCCGACAGTTACATGAACACTGAAGCTTTCTTT
TRBJ2-7	.	TRBV6-6	few	CASSFGTATYEQYF	TGTGCCAGCAGTTTCGGGACTGCCACCTACGAGCAGTACTTC
TRBJ1-4	.	TRBV20-1	.	CSARLDRLFF	TGCAGTGCTCGACTAGATAGACTGTTTTTT
TRBJ1-2	.	TRBV27	.	CASSLSGQRHGYTF	TGTGCCAGCAGTTTATCGGGGCAGAGACATGGCTACACCTTC
TRBJ2-7	TRBD1	TRBV27	.	CASSLTGAYEQYF	TGTGCCAGCAGTCTGACAGGGGCCTACGAGCAGTACTTC
TRBJ1-2	TRBD1	TRBV15	.	CATSRDGQGVTNYGYTF	TGTGCCACCAGCAGAGATGGCCAGGGGGTTACTAACTATGGCTACACCTTC
TRBJ1-2	.	TRBV28	.	CASSLGWDYGYTF	TGTGCCAGCAGTTTAGGGTGGGACTATGGCTACACCTTC
TRBJ2-1	.	TRBV7-2	.	CASSLGERSSYNEQFF	TGTGCCAGCAGCTTAGGCGAGCGGAGCTCCTACAATGAGCAGTTCTTC
TRBJ1-2	.	TRBV4-1	.	CASSAGANYGYTF	TGCGCCAGCTCGGCCGGAGCTAACTATGGCTACACCTTC
TRBJ2-7	.	TRBV7-9	few	CASSPPTAYYEQYF	TGTGCCAGCAGCCCGCCGACAGCCTACTACGAGCAGTACTTC
TRBJ2-7	.	TRBV4-1	.	CASSQVLSRQAGFSYEQYF	TGCGCCAGCAGCCAAGTCCTTTCCAGGCAAGCGGGCTTTTCCTACGAGCAGTACTTC
TRBJ1-2	.	TRBV2	.	CASSEYMARGNYGYTF	TGTGCCAGCAGTGAATATATGGCGAGGGGTAACTATGGCTACACCTTC
TRBJ2-1	.	TRBV11-3	.	CASSPGTLDEQFF	TGTGCCAGCAGCCCGGGAACTTTGGATGAGCAGTTCTTC
TRBJ2-7	.	TRBV19	.	CASSPDALSYEQYF	TGTGCCAGTAGCCCGGACGCCCTCTCCTACGAGCAGTACTTC
TRBJ2-3	TRBD2	TRBV7-6	.	CASSPSGGIDTQYF	TGTGCCAGCAGCCCCTCGGGAGGGATTGATACGCAGTATTTT
TRBJ1-1	.	TRBV20-1	.	CSVNRITEAFF	TGCAGTGTTAATAGGATAACTGAAGCTTTCTTT
TRBJ1-1	.	TRBV7-9	.	CASSSGVRSEAFF	TGTGCCAGCAGTTCAGGAGTTCGCTCTGAAGCTTTCTTT
TRBJ1-1	.	TRBV7-2	few	CASSFEGTEAFF	TGTGCCAGCAGCTTCGAGGGCACTGAAGCTTTCTTT
TRBJ1-1	.	TRBV2	.	CASSEGPTNVNTEAFF	TGTGCCAGCAGTGAAGGGCCGACAAACGTAAACACTGAAGCTTTCTTT
TRBJ1-2	TRBD1	TRBV27	.	CASRATGGTNYGYTF	TGTGCCAGCAGGGCGACAGGGGGGACTAACTATGGCTACACCTTC
TRBJ2-6	.	TRBV28	.	CASSQPERGANVLTF	TGTGCCAGCAGCCAACCTGAACGGGGGGCCAACGTCCTGACTTTC